A single T cell receptor (beta chain) is shown here with its context. CDR3 length: 14 amino acids. CDR1 SGHRS and CDR2 YFSETQ come from the germline V gene. J gave up 0 bases and V 3 bases, and 1 base lay outside the gene matches. Original handling: Cell counts per sample came from amplifying reference gene primers. The assay was immunoSEQ multiplex PCR, and TCRdb's table has in-frame clones only and misses some. V, J and clone size reflect that table, while D and trimming were determined from the DNA. The repertoire includes about 150,000 clones, around 89% of them detected once, and around 3% sits in the top ten. These data belong to a study of blood T cell repertoires in COVID-19. About the research overall: Spain, Italy and the United States supplied samples that represented acute and convalescent COVID-19.

The sequenced material came from peripheral blood. V is TRBV5-1 and J is TRBJ1-1, with 8 bases identical to TRBD1. This TCR derives from a man in his 60s with active or convalescent COVID-19. This chain's CDR3 is CASSWTGLNTEAFF. CDR3 nucleotides: TGCGCCAGCAGCTGGACAGGGCTGAACACTGAAGCTTTCTTT.